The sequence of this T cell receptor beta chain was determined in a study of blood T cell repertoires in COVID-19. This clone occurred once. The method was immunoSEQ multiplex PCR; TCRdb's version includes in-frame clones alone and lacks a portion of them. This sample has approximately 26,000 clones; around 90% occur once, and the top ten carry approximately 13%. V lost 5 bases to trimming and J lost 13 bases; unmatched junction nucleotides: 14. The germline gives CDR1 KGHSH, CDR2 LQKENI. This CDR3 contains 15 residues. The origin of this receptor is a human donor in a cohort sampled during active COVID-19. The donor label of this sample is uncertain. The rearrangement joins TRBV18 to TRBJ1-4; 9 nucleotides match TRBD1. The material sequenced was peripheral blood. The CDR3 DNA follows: TGTGCCAGCTCAGCCGGGACAGGGCTTAGAGAGGGACTGTTTTTT. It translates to CASSAGTGLREGLFF.